This TCR beta chain was captured in a study of blood T cell repertoires in COVID-19. Across the whole study: Samples came from the United States, Italy and Spain, spanning acute and convalescent COVID-19.

Germline CDR1 is SGHAT and CDR2 is FQNNGV. The CDR3 sequence is 14 residues long. This clone was detected once. Mismatch with germline at one junction end may stem from a read error. This table comes from immunoSEQ multiplex PCR, and its TCRdb copy is limited to in-frame clones, with some not included. Of 150,000 to 200,000 clones listed, about 85% are singletons. Sequencing used peripheral blood. The chain couples TRBV11-2 to TRBJ1-5; 8 bases map to TRBD1. The sequence derives from a human donor with acute or convalescent COVID-19. The donor label of this sample is uncertain. CDR3 bases: TGTGCCAGCAGCGTAGACAGGGGAAATCAGCCCCAGCATTTT. Translating gives CASSVDRGNQPQHF.